A single sample gave rise to the 8 T cell receptor beta chains below, sequenced in a study of cytomegalovirus exposure and HLA in healthy donors. Researchers ran the PCR with 60 Vbeta and 13 Jbeta primers. Assay used: immunoSEQ multiplex PCR; TCRdb lists only in-frame clones, some missing. In the table there are about 110,000 clones, roughly 67% of which are singletons. The sequencing input was PBMCs. The receptors here all came from a man in his forties or fifties in good health and CMV-seronegative.

This clone is a singleton in its sample. V and J are TRBV19 and TRBJ2-2; TRBD2 agrees at 11 bases. The V gene end was trimmed by 3 bases and the J gene end by 1 base; junction bases not matched to a gene: 4. CDR3 length: 17 amino acids. Germline V lookup: CDR1 LNHDA, CDR2 SQIVND (reference sequence). The CDR3 reads CASSILLAGVNTGELFF. The DNA for the CDR3 is TGTGCCAGTAGTATCCTACTAGCGGGGGTGAACACCGGGGAGCTGTTTTTT.

The chain combines TRBV23-1 with TRBJ2-7; D is ambiguous. TRBV23-1 counts as an open reading frame of uncertain function. Between the trimmed V and J ends, which lost 7 bases and 0 bases, there was a span of 16 bases. CDR3 length: 15 amino acids. CDR3 in amino acids: CASMICPGVSYEQYF. CDR3 sequence (DNA): TGCGCCAGCATGATATGTCCAGGCGTCTCCTACGAGCAGTACTTC.

The chain links TRBV12-5 to TRBJ2-2; possible D gene TRBD2, 6 bases. V was clipped by 3 bases and J by 8 bases, with 10 bases between them. There are 13 residues in the CDR3. The germline gives CDR1 LGHNT, CDR2 FRNRAP. This CDR3 reads CASGFGGLGELFF. The CDR3 DNA reads as TGTGCTAGTGGTTTCGGGGGTTTGGGGGAGCTGTTTTTT.

V gene TRBV4-1 combines with J gene TRBJ1-6; 7 bases are shared with TRBD1. The V segment lost 6 bases and the J segment 0 bases; nucleotides outside the gene matches: 5. Looked up from germline, CDR1 is MGHRA and CDR2 is YSYEKL. CDR3 size: 16 residues. The DNA for the CDR3 is TGCGCCAGCAGGGGGACAGAGAGCTCCTATAATTCACCCCTCCACTTT. It is translated as CASRGTESSYNSPLHF.

This clone was recorded a few times. The chain carries TRBV7-2 and TRBJ1-4; 7 positions agree with TRBD1. V trimming: 4 bases; J trimming: 8 bases; junction bases outside the gene matches: 10. The germline CDR1 and CDR2 sequences are SGHTA and FQGNSA. CDR3 length: 15 amino acids. The CDR3 here is CASSSLDSQGEKLFF. In nucleotides, the CDR3 is TGTGCCAGCAGCTCCTTGGACTCACAGGGGGAAAAACTGTTTTTT. The full variable domain, rest sourced from reference TRBV7-2 and TRBJ1-4, is GAGVSQSPSNKVTEKGKDVELRCDPISGHTALYWYRQSLGQGLEFLIYFQGNSAPDKSGLPSDRFSAERTGGSVSTLTIQRTQQEDSAVYLCASSSLDSQGEKLFFGSGTQLSVL.

The chain employs TRBV28 and TRBJ1-4; a possible D gene is TRBD1 (5 bases). V was cut by 5 bases and J by 5 bases, with 12 bases left in between. The CDR3 consists of 14 residues. The germline CDR1 and CDR2 sequences are MDHEN and SYDVKM. CDR3 amino acids: CASSHRLRNEKLFF. CDR3 coding DNA: TGTGCCAGCAGTCACAGGCTAAGAAATGAAAAACTGTTTTTT.

The genes are TRBV15 and TRBJ1-2; unclear D gene. CDR3 length: 16 amino acids. The germline V gene has CDR1 LNHNV and CDR2 YYDKDF (reference sequence). Trimming removed 1 base at V and 0 bases at J, with 12 bases between. The CDR3 loop is CATSRGPVHTNYGYTF. In DNA form, the CDR3 reads TGTGCCACCAGCAGAGGCCCAGTACATACTAACTATGGCTACACCTTC.

The V and J genes are TRBV4-3 and TRBJ1-1; tentative D call: TRBD1 (6 bases). The CDR3 has 16 amino acids. Looked up from germline, CDR1 is LGHNA and CDR2 is YSLEER. Trimming took off 4 bases at V and 0 bases at J, with 15 bases between the two ends. In nucleotides, the CDR3 is TGCGCCAGCAGCCCCGGGAGGGGGGCTTTGAACACTGAAGCTTTCTTT. This encodes CASSPGRGALNTEAFF.